This T cell receptor beta chain is drawn from a study of tumor-infiltrating lymphocytes in primary liver carcinoma. Whole-study context: The tumors, T1-T3 N0M0 lesions, were about 4.2 to 11 cm across.

A note on this clonotype: Its cognate antigen is unknown.

Notes on the study in general: Each sample was bulk and unsorted; consequently, CD4+ and CD8+ repertoires were not compared. Blood's top-250-clone fraction was significantly lower than that of tumors (p = 0.039).

Priming with a constant-region primer yielded TCR beta cDNA from 450 to 550 ng total RNA. Library construction for TCR beta comprised three nested multiplex PCR rounds performed with slightly modified ARM-PCR. Amplification in the first two PCR rounds was performed using TRBV1-TRBV30 forward primers and a C-beta reverse primer for roughly 9 cycles each. TCRdb recomputed calls from the multiplex PCR reads with MiXCR, one row per CDR3 protein. Of about 210,000 distinct CDR3 sequences listed, around three fifths are singletons. This CDR3 spans 12 amino acids. Trimming removed 3 bases from V and 7 bases from J, with 7 bases in between. The V gene's germline CDR1 is GTSNPN and CDR2 SVGIG (reference sequence). Unsorted whole blood yielded the blood RNA, and germline DNA was also extracted.

This clonotype was sampled from a woman aged 60-75 years with primary liver carcinoma and hepatitis B virus infection. V gene TRBV30 combines with J gene TRBJ1-6; maybe TRBD1 (6 bases). Sequenced input: peripheral blood. CDR3 loop: CAWRTGNSPLHF. The CDR3 nucleotides read TGTGCCTGGAGAACAGGGAATTCACCCCTCCACTTT.